The 27 T cell receptor beta chains below come from one sample, sequenced in a study of OX40 agonist ivuxolimab in advanced cancers. Method: immunoSEQ multiplex PCR; TCRdb's copy keeps in-frame clones and lacks some. Of some 70,000 clones in the sample, about four fifths were seen once. Here the sequenced sample was CD4+ or CD8+ T cells sorted from blood, taken in a trial of the OX40 agonist ivuxolimab. These receptors originate from an adult with an advanced solid tumor such as melanoma, head and neck, liver or kidney cancer.

This clone was seen more than once but under ten times. This sequence joins TRBV19 and TRBJ1-2; D gene unclear. The CDR3 loop spans 14 amino acids. The V gene's germline CDR1 is LNHDA and CDR2 SQIVND (reference sequence). Trimming shortened V by 9 bases and J by 8 bases, and 22 bases separated the two germline ends. CDR3 bases: TGTGCCAGGGTCCTGTCGGGCCCGTTAGGGGGCTACACCTTC. It encodes CARVLSGPLGGYTF.

The J gene is TRBJ2-3, the V gene TRBV5-6, with TRBD2 matching 9 bases. The V gene end was trimmed by 3 bases and the J gene end by 1 base; junction bases not matched to a gene: 6. The CDR3 is made up of 16 amino acids. Germline V lookup: CDR1 SGHDT, CDR2 YYEEEE. CDR3 region: CASSWGLATGTDTQYF. The DNA of the CDR3 is TGTGCCAGCAGCTGGGGACTAGCAACGGGCACAGATACGCAGTATTTT.

The chain links TRBV9 to TRBJ2-2; D not resolved. V shed 0 bases and J shed 4 bases, with 10 bases lying between them. The CDR3 loop spans 15 amino acids. Germline CDR1 and CDR2: SGDLS and YYNGEE. In DNA, the CDR3 is TGTGCCAGCAGCGTAGGTGCAGAGATCACCGGGGAGCTGTTTTTT. Amino acid sequence: CASSVGAEITGELFF. Full variable domain (remainder filled in from reference TRBV9 and TRBJ2-2): DSGVTQTPKHLITATGQRVTLRCSPRSGDLSVYWYQQSLDQGLQFLIQYYNGEERAKGNILERFSAQQFPDLHSELNLSSLELGDSALYFCASSVGAEITGELFFGEGSRLTVL.

The gene calls are TRBV6-1 and TRBJ1-4; 7 nucleotides agree with TRBD1. CDR3 length equals 15 residues. J gave up 8 bases and V 2 bases, and 8 bases lay outside the gene matches. Germline CDR1 and CDR2: MNHNS and SASEGT. CDR3 coding DNA: TGTGCCAGCAGTGAAAGCAGGGGGATTGGGGAAAAACTGTTTTTT. Residues: CASSESRGIGEKLFF.

The chain links TRBV6-4 to TRBJ2-2, with a weak D call TRBD2 (6 bases). V was pared by 10 bases and J by 2 bases, with 17 bases between. The length of the CDR3 is 15 residues. Germline CDR1 reads MRHNA; CDR2 reads SNTAGT. The CDR3 is CATRPQTSNTGELFF. CDR3 DNA: TGTGCCACCCGGCCCCAAACTAGCAACACCGGGGAGCTGTTTTTT.

This chain uses TRBV5-1 with TRBJ2-1; 14 bases map to TRBD2. Trimming took 0 bases from V and 12 from J; bases not matched to a gene: 5. Germline assignment: CDR1 SGHRS and CDR2 YFSETQ. The CDR3 loop spans 15 amino acids. The CDR3 DNA is TGCGCCAGCAGCTTGGCCCAGACTAGCGGGGGGGGGCAGTTCTTC. This gives the protein CASSLAQTSGGGQFF.

V gene TRBV6-1 combines with J gene TRBJ2-4; D possibly matches TRBD1 or TRBD2 (8 bases each). The V end lost 3 bases, the J end lost 9 bases, and 21 bases lay between the germline ends. The germline V gene encodes CDR1 MNHNS and CDR2 SASEGT. This CDR3 spans 16 amino acids. This CDR3 is CASSDWGTGGRTIQYF. The DNA for the CDR3 is TGTGCCAGCAGTGACTGGGGGACAGGCGGGAGGACCATTCAGTACTTC.

A few counts support this clone. The chain couples TRBV7-6 to TRBJ2-7; D possibly matches TRBD1 or TRBD2 (6 bases each). The CDR3 is made up of 15 amino acids. Trimming cost V 3 bases and J 6 bases, with 18 bases left between them. Germline CDR1 and CDR2: SGHVS and FNYEAQ. CDR3 coding DNA: TGTGCCAGCAGCTTGGGGGGCCTTCAAGTGGGCGAGCAGTACTTC. Translation: CASSLGGLQVGEQYF. Full variable domain (remainder filled in from reference TRBV7-6 and TRBJ2-7): GAGVSQSPRYKVTKRGQDVALRCDPISGHVSLYWYRQALGQGPEFLTYFNYEAQQDKSGLPNDRFSAERPEGSISTLTIQRTEQRDSAMYRCASSLGGLQVGEQYFGPGTRLTVT.

This rearrangement joins TRBV6-5 to TRBJ2-1, with D perhaps TRBD2 (6 bases). V lost 6 bases and J lost 0, with 12 bases in between. Germline CDR1 reads MNHEY; CDR2 reads SVGAGI. This CDR3 region has 15 residues. In DNA, the CDR3 is TGTGCCAGCAGACCACGACTAGGCTCCTACAATGAGCAGTTCTTC. Its protein is CASRPRLGSYNEQFF.

This clone was picked up one time. The chain employs TRBV7-9 and TRBJ2-1; TRBD1 matches at 9 bases. This CDR3 spans 14 amino acids. Germline CDR1 reads SEHNR; CDR2 reads FQNEAQ (reference sequence). V gave up 7 bases and J gave up 8 bases; unmatched junction bases: 9. CDR3 in amino acids: CASTGQGTSDEQFF. The CDR3 region has the DNA TGTGCCAGCACAGGACAGGGGACCTCCGATGAGCAGTTCTTC. Based on the CDR3 plus reference TRBV7-9 and TRBJ2-1, the full variable domain is DTGVSQNPRHKITKRGQNVTFRCDPISEHNRLYWYRQTLGQGPEFLTYFQNEAQLEKSRLLSDRFSAERPKGSFSTLEIQRTEQGDSAMYLCASTGQGTSDEQFFGPGTRLTVL.

V usage is TRBV29-1 and J usage is TRBJ1-2; D is perhaps TRBD1 (5 bases). Germline CDR1 SQVTM, CDR2 ANQGSEA. V was cut by 6 bases and J by 4 bases, with 15 bases left in between. This CDR3 has 13 amino acids. CDR3 residues: CSVRGETTYGYTF. The CDR3, as DNA: TGCAGCGTGAGAGGGGAGACAACCTATGGCTACACCTTC.

The gene calls are TRBV4-2 and TRBJ2-7; 11 nucleotides line up with TRBD2. J was trimmed by 2 bases and V by 5 bases; bases with no gene match: 5. This CDR3 has 15 amino acids. The V gene's germline CDR1 is LGHNA and CDR2 YNFKEQ. The CDR3: CASSLLAGGTYEQYF. The CDR3 region has the DNA TGTGCCAGCAGCTTGCTAGCGGGGGGTACCTACGAGCAGTACTTC.

This chain joins TRBV5-1 and TRBJ2-5; tentatively, D is TRBD2 (5 bases). The germline gives CDR1 SGHRS, CDR2 YFSETQ. The CDR3 has 15 amino acids. Trimming removed 4 bases from V and 2 bases from J, with 15 bases in between. The CDR3 region is CASSPLGQRQETQYF. CDR3 DNA sequence: TGCGCCAGCAGCCCGCTTGGCCAGCGGCAAGAGACCCAGTACTTC.

The gene calls are TRBV4-3 and TRBJ1-5; TRBD1 aligns across 9 bases. Germline CDR1 and CDR2: LGHNA and YSLEER. V shed 3 bases and J 7 bases; nucleotides not matched to a gene: 7. This CDR3 is 15 amino acids long. For the CDR3, the DNA is TGCGCCAGCAGCCAGGTGACAGGGGGAGGACAGCCCCAGCATTTT. Residues: CASSQVTGGGQPQHF.

This clone was detected once. The V call is TRBV4-1, the J call TRBJ2-1; 13 bases are shared with TRBD2. The V segment lost 5 bases and the J segment 9 bases; nucleotides outside the gene matches: 7. Germline assignment: CDR1 MGHRA and CDR2 YSYEKL. The CDR3 is 15 amino acids. CDR3 loop: CASSALAGGRSEQFF. The CDR3 region has the DNA TGCGCCAGCAGCGCACTAGCGGGGGGGCGGTCTGAGCAGTTCTTC.

This clone was detected ten times or more. J is TRBJ1-6 and V is TRBV6-5, with D maybe TRBD1 (5 bases). The length of the CDR3 is 14 residues. Germline values: CDR1 MNHEY, CDR2 SVGAGI. V was pared by 2 bases and J by 7 bases, with 9 bases between. CDR3 coding DNA: TGTGCCAGCAGTTACCGGCAGGGCAATTCACCCCTCCACTTT. Translating it yields CASSYRQGNSPLHF.

This clone was counted between two and nine times. The chain carries TRBV5-1 and TRBJ2-2; D remains ambiguous. The V gene's germline CDR1 is SGHRS and CDR2 YFSETQ. V was shortened by 1 base and J by 0 bases, with 7 bases between the two germline ends. The CDR3 has 15 amino acids. CDR3 protein: CASSLSTANTGELFF. In nucleotides, the CDR3 is TGCGCCAGCAGCTTGTCCACAGCGAACACCGGGGAGCTGTTTTTT.

The chain recombines TRBV6-6 with TRBJ1-1; D is unclear. CDR1 and CDR2 from the germline V gene are MNHNY and SVGAGI (reference sequence). The CDR3 length is 13 residues. V was clipped by 4 bases and J by 1 base, with 7 bases between them. This CDR3 is CASSSIGNTEAFF. In DNA, the CDR3 is TGTGCCAGCAGTTCGATAGGGAACACTGAAGCTTTCTTT.

The chain recombines TRBV5-6 with TRBJ1-2; perhaps TRBD1 as D (5 bases). Trimming pared 4 bases from V and 8 bases from J, leaving 21 bases between. Germline assignment: CDR1 SGHDT and CDR2 YYEEEE. CDR3 length: 15 amino acids. CDR3 coding DNA: TGTGCCAGCAGCCCCATTGAGGGAGGGGTGAGGGGCTACACCTTC. This codes for CASSPIEGGVRGYTF.

The chain couples TRBV18 to TRBJ2-7; no clear D. The CDR3 contains 12 residues. V was trimmed by 3 bases and J by 4 bases, leaving 7 bases between them. Germline V gene lookup returns CDR1 KGHSH and CDR2 LQKENI. CDR3 DNA sequence: TGTGCCAGCTCACCCTCGCCGTACGAGCAGTACTTC. Translated: CASSPSPYEQYF.

This chain joins TRBV6-5 and TRBJ1-2; 11 nucleotides align to TRBD1. V was pared by 4 bases and J by 1 base, with 2 bases of the junction left unmatched. The CDR3 is 15 residues long. Germline V gene data show CDR1 as MNHEY and CDR2 as SVGAGI. The CDR3 nucleotides are TGTGCCAGCAGTTCGGGACAGGGGGGTAACTATGGCTACACCTTC. Protein sequence: CASSSGQGGNYGYTF.

The CDR3 DNA reads as TGTGCCAGCAGCTTAGCGGTGGTGCAGACCCAGTACTTC. Encoded protein: CASSLAVVQTQYF. The J gene is TRBJ2-5, the V gene TRBV7-2; D unresolved. The V and J ends lost 0 bases and 6 bases respectively, with 8 bases between them. Germline CDR1 and CDR2: SGHTA and FQGNSA. CDR3 length: 13 amino acids.

Only one count was recorded for this clone. V gene TRBV6-5 combines with J gene TRBJ1-6, with TRBD1 as a possible D gene (5 bases). This CDR3 comprises 15 residues. Trimming stripped 6 bases from V and 2 bases from J, with 11 bases between. CDR1 is MNHEY and CDR2 is SVGAGI in the germline V gene. In DNA, the CDR3 is TGTGCCAGCAGCCTTCGGACACCCTATAATTCACCCCTCCACTTT. The encoded protein is CASSLRTPYNSPLHF.

The chain links TRBV5-4 to TRBJ1-2; D is undetermined. This CDR3 has 13 amino acids. CDR1 and CDR2 from the germline V gene are SGHNT and YYREEE (reference sequence). V was clipped by 4 bases and J by 2 bases, with 9 bases between them. This chain's CDR3 is CASSPDRNYGYTF. In DNA form, the CDR3 reads TGTGCCAGCAGCCCGGATAGGAACTATGGCTACACCTTC.

The V and J genes are TRBV7-2 and TRBJ2-4, with 7 bases aligning to TRBD1. V was pared by 5 bases and J by 0 bases, with 7 bases of the junction left unmatched. The CDR3 is made up of 16 amino acids. Germline assignment: CDR1 SGHTA and CDR2 FQGNSA. In DNA form, the CDR3 reads TGTGCCAGCAGCCAGAGACAGGGCCTAGCCAAAAACATTCAGTACTTC. Translation gives CASSQRQGLAKNIQYF.

CDR3 nucleotides: TGTGCCAGCAGTGAGGAGAGGTTGGAGACCCAGTACTTC. Translated: CASSEERLETQYF. The chain recombines TRBV2 with TRBJ2-5, with no clear D. CDR3 length equals 13 residues. Trimming stripped 3 bases from V and 5 bases from J, with 10 bases between. From germline, CDR1 is SNHLY and CDR2 FYNNEI.

This sequence joins TRBV7-2 and TRBJ2-1; no firm D call. Germline loops: CDR1 SGHTA, CDR2 FQGNSA. This CDR3 comprises 13 residues. Between the trimmed V and J ends, which lost 5 bases and 4 bases, there was a span of 9 bases. The CDR3 nucleotides are TGTGCCAGCAGCCCCCGACAATACAATGAGCAGTTCTTC. This codes for CASSPRQYNEQFF.